The source of this TCR beta chain is a study of cytomegalovirus exposure and HLA in healthy donors. Both 60 Vbeta primers and 13 Jbeta primers went into the PCR. Clones were sequenced by immunoSEQ multiplex PCR, and TCRdb holds only the in-frame ones, with some missing. Of around 130,000 clones in the sample, more than 80% were seen once. A word on this clone: Its antigen is currently unknown. This sample includes further DNA sequences coding for the same CDR3.

Study-wide points: Most TCR sequences were rare, but some public TCRs occurred in many donors. As confirmed in vitro, a few CMV-associated chains were specific for CMV antigens. The authors listed 164 TCR beta chains as cytomegalovirus-associated.

The specimen was PBMCs. This TCR was recovered from a man aged 40-49 years in good health and CMV-seronegative.

The CDR3 reads CASSPGTGNQPQHF. CDR3 DNA sequence: TGCGCCAGCAGCCCCGGGACAGGAAATCAGCCCCAGCATTTT. This chain joins TRBV5-1 and TRBJ1-5, with 8 bases lining up with TRBD1. This CDR3 is built from 14 residues. CDR1 and CDR2 (germline): SGHRS, YFSETQ. V gave up 4 bases and J gave up 4 bases; unmatched junction bases: 4.